This TCR beta chain was sequenced during a study of blood T cell repertoires in COVID-19. Study summary: COVID-19 samples, acute and convalescent, were from the United States, Italy and Spain. In each case, the material was cDNA or gDNA derived from T cells, B-cell-depleted T cells, or PBMCs.

CDR3 length: 13 amino acids. Losses at the gene ends were 4 bases for V and 2 bases for J; bases not matched to a gene: 3. From germline, CDR1 is SGHRS and CDR2 YFSETQ. Per the authors' pipeline: Scientists estimated how many nucleated cells there were by amplifying reference gene primers. Here immunoSEQ multiplex PCR was the method, and the copy in TCRdb shows in-frame clones only, minus some. V and J calls and clone size are those listed in that table; D and trimming were worked out from the DNA. The sample lists about 170,000 clones; approximately 82% were seen once. What was sequenced was peripheral blood. The TCR originated in a woman of 80 years or more with acute or convalescent COVID-19. This chain links TRBV5-1 with TRBJ2-7, with TRBD2 matching 7 bases. The CDR3 nucleotides are TGCGCCAGCAGCCCGGGACTAACCTACGAGCAGTACTTC. It yields the protein CASSPGLTYEQYF. Drawing the rest from reference TRBV5-1 and TRBJ2-7, the complete variable domain is KAGVTQTPRYLIKTRGQQVTLSCSPISGHRSVSWYQQTPGQGLQFLFEYFSETQRNKGNFPGRFSGRQFSNSRSEMNVSTLELGDSALYLCASSPGLTYEQYFGPGTRLTVT.